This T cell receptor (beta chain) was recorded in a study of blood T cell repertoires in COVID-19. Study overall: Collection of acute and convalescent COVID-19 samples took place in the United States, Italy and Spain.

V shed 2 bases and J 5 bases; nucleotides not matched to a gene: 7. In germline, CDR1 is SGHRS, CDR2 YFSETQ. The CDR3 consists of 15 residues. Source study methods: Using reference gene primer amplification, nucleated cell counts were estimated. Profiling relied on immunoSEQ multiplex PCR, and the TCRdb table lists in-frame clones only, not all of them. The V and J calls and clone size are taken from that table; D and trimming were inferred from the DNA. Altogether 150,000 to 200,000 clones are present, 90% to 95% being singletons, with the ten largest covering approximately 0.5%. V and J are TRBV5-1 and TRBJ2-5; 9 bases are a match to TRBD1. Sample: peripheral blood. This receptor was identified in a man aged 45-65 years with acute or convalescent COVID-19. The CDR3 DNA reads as TGCGCCAGCAGCTTTCCGACAGGGGGGCAGGAGACCCAGTACTTC. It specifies CASSFPTGGQETQYF.